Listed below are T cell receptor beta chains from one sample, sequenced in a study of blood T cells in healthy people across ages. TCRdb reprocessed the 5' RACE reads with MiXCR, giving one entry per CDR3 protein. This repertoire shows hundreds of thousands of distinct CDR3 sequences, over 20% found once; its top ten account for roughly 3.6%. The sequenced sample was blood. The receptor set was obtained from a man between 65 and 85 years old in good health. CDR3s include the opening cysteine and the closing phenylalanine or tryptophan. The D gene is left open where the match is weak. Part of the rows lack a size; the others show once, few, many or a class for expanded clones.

CDR3 DNA: TGTGCCATCAGTGAGTCCGCCCTCTACGAGCAGTACTTC
CDR3 protein: CAISESALYEQYF
J gene: TRBJ2-7
V gene: TRBV10-3
clone size: -
D gene: -

CDR3 DNA: TGTGCCAGCAGCGCGGGAGGGAACACTGAAGCTTTCTTT
CDR3 protein: CASSAGGNTEAFF
J gene: TRBJ1-1
V gene: TRBV5-5
clone size: -
D gene: -

CDR3 DNA: TGTGCCAGCAGTGACAACAGGGGGTTCTATGGCTACACCTTC
CDR3 protein: CASSDNRGFYGYTF
J gene: TRBJ1-2
V gene: TRBV12-3/TRBV12-4
clone size: -
D gene: TRBD1

CDR3 DNA: TGCGCCAGCTCCCCCTTGGATGGCTCCTACGAGCAGTACTTC
CDR3 protein: CASSPLDGSYEQYF
J gene: TRBJ2-7
V gene: TRBV5-1
clone size: -
D gene: -

CDR3 DNA: TGTGCCAGCAGTGTTGTCACAGGGGAGACTCGAAGCTCCTACGAGCAGTACTTC
CDR3 protein: CASSVVTGETRSSYEQYF
J gene: TRBJ2-7
V gene: TRBV2
clone size: -
D gene: TRBD1

CDR3 DNA: TGCAGTGCTAGCCCCGGGACAGGGACCCACGAGCAGTACTTC
CDR3 protein: CSASPGTGTHEQYF
J gene: TRBJ2-7
V gene: TRBV20-1
clone size: few
D gene: TRBD1

CDR3 DNA: TGTGCCAGCAGTGAATACTCAGGTGCCAATGAGCAGTTCTTC
CDR3 protein: CASSEYSGANEQFF
J gene: TRBJ2-1
V gene: TRBV25-1
clone size: few
D gene: -

CDR3 DNA: TGCGCCAGCAGCCAAGAAAAGGGACTAGCGGCCACAGATACGCAGTATTTT
CDR3 protein: CASSQEKGLAATDTQYF
J gene: TRBJ2-3
V gene: TRBV4-1
clone size: -
D gene: TRBD2

CDR3 DNA: TGTGCTAGTGGTCACGGGGCACAAGAGACCCAGTACTTC
CDR3 protein: CASGHGAQETQYF
J gene: TRBJ2-5
V gene: TRBV12-5
clone size: few
D gene: -

CDR3 DNA: TGTGCCAGCACAAGACAGAGTGCAACTAATGAAAAACTGTTTTTT
CDR3 protein: CASTRQSATNEKLFF
J gene: TRBJ1-4
V gene: TRBV7-9
clone size: -
D gene: -

CDR3 DNA: TGTGCCAGCAGCTTAGAGTGGCAGGCGGCAGAAGCTTTCTTT
CDR3 protein: CASSLEWQAAEAFF
J gene: TRBJ1-1
V gene: TRBV7-2
clone size: -
D gene: -

CDR3 DNA: TGTGCCAGCAGCTTACGCGGTGCCGACGCCTACAATGAGCAGTTCTTC
CDR3 protein: CASSLRGADAYNEQFF
J gene: TRBJ2-1
V gene: TRBV7-6
clone size: -
D gene: -

CDR3 DNA: TGTGCCAGCAGCTTTTGGCAGTTCACAGATACGCAGTATTTT
CDR3 protein: CASSFWQFTDTQYF
J gene: TRBJ2-3
V gene: TRBV7-2
clone size: few
D gene: -

CDR3 DNA: TGTGCCAGCTCACCAAAGACACAGGGTATCGGGGAGCTGTTTTTT
CDR3 protein: CASSPKTQGIGELFF
J gene: TRBJ2-2
V gene: TRBV18
clone size: -
D gene: -

CDR3 DNA: TGTGCCAGCAGTTACTCGATACCGGGACACACTGAAGCTTTCTTT
CDR3 protein: CASSYSIPGHTEAFF
J gene: TRBJ1-1
V gene: TRBV6-5
clone size: few
D gene: -

CDR3 DNA: TGTGCCTGGAGTGGTGAAAAACTGTTTTTT
CDR3 protein: CAWSGEKLFF
J gene: TRBJ1-4
V gene: TRBV30
clone size: -
D gene: -

CDR3 DNA: TGCAGCGGGGGGAACGGAAACACCATATATTTT
CDR3 protein: CSGGNGNTIYF
J gene: TRBJ1-3
V gene: TRBV29-1
clone size: many
D gene: -

CDR3 DNA: TGTGCCAGCAGTTGGGACTCGGTAGATACGCAGTATTTT
CDR3 protein: CASSWDSVDTQYF
J gene: TRBJ2-3
V gene: TRBV6-5
clone size: few
D gene: -

CDR3 DNA: TGCAGTGCTATAGGACTAGCGGGAGCCGGGGAGCTGTTTTTT
CDR3 protein: CSAIGLAGAGELFF
J gene: TRBJ2-2
V gene: TRBV20-1
clone size: -
D gene: TRBD2

CDR3 DNA: TGTGCCAGCAGCTTCGGGAGGGGACAGACCCAGTACTTC
CDR3 protein: CASSFGRGQTQYF
J gene: TRBJ2-5
V gene: TRBV7-2
clone size: few
D gene: TRBD2

CDR3 DNA: TGTGCCAGCAGGACAGGATTAGCCAAAAACATTCAGTACTTC
CDR3 protein: CASRTGLAKNIQYF
J gene: TRBJ2-4
V gene: TRBV6-6
clone size: -
D gene: -

CDR3 DNA: TGCGCCAGCAGCTTGCCCAGCGGGAACAAAAACATTCAGTACTTC
CDR3 protein: CASSLPSGNKNIQYF
J gene: TRBJ2-4
V gene: TRBV5-1
clone size: -
D gene: TRBD2

CDR3 DNA: TGTGCCAGCAGAACCCTCGGGACTCCTGAAGCTTTCTTT
CDR3 protein: CASRTLGTPEAFF
J gene: TRBJ1-1
V gene: TRBV6-5
clone size: many
D gene: -

CDR3 DNA: TGCGCCAGCAGCCGTTTTCGCGGGAACAATGAGCAGTTCTTC
CDR3 protein: CASSRFRGNNEQFF
J gene: TRBJ2-1
V gene: TRBV4-1
clone size: -
D gene: -

CDR3 DNA: TGCAGTGCTCGACTAGTTATTTCCTACAATGAGCAGTTCTTC
CDR3 protein: CSARLVISYNEQFF
J gene: TRBJ2-1
V gene: TRBV20-1
clone size: -
D gene: -

CDR3 DNA: TGTGCCAGCAGTTTAGTCCAACAGGGATCCCCCTACGAGCAGTACTTC
CDR3 protein: CASSLVQQGSPYEQYF
J gene: TRBJ2-7
V gene: TRBV12-3/TRBV12-4
clone size: many
D gene: -

CDR3 DNA: TGTGCCAGCAGTAAAACTAGCGGCTACTACAATGAGCAGTTCTTC
CDR3 protein: CASSKTSGYYNEQFF
J gene: TRBJ2-1
V gene: TRBV12-3/TRBV12-4
clone size: -
D gene: TRBD2

CDR3 DNA: TGTGCCAGCAGCGTCTCGACTAGCGGGAGGGCCGGATCCTACAATGAGCAGTTCTTC
CDR3 protein: CASSVSTSGRAGSYNEQFF
J gene: TRBJ2-1
V gene: TRBV9
clone size: few
D gene: TRBD2

CDR3 DNA: TGTGCCAGCAGCACCGGTGGGGGGGACACTGAAGCTTTCTTT
CDR3 protein: CASSTGGGDTEAFF
J gene: TRBJ1-1
V gene: TRBV5-6
clone size: -
D gene: -

CDR3 DNA: TGTGCCAGCAGCCCATGGGGGACAGATCAAGAGACCCAGTACTTC
CDR3 protein: CASSPWGTDQETQYF
J gene: TRBJ2-5
V gene: TRBV7-9
clone size: many
D gene: TRBD1

CDR3 DNA: TGTGCCAGCAGCTTCGCAGGACACAGCACAGATACGCAGTATTTT
CDR3 protein: CASSFAGHSTDTQYF
J gene: TRBJ2-3
V gene: TRBV11-2
clone size: -
D gene: -

CDR3 DNA: TGTGCCAGCAGTTCTCAGACTAGCGGGGTATACAATGAGCAGTTCTTC
CDR3 protein: CASSSQTSGVYNEQFF
J gene: TRBJ2-1
V gene: TRBV12-3/TRBV12-4
clone size: -
D gene: TRBD2

CDR3 DNA: TGTGCCAGCAGTTACCATCGGACTAGCGTCTCCTACGAGCAGTACTTC
CDR3 protein: CASSYHRTSVSYEQYF
J gene: TRBJ2-7
V gene: TRBV6-5
clone size: few
D gene: TRBD2

CDR3 DNA: TGTGCCAGCAGCTTAAACGGAGTTGCAACTAATGAAAAACTGTTTTTT
CDR3 protein: CASSLNGVATNEKLFF
J gene: TRBJ1-4
V gene: TRBV7-2
clone size: -
D gene: -

CDR3 DNA: TGTGCCAGCAGCTTATCGCAGAACCAAGAGACCCAGTACTTC
CDR3 protein: CASSLSQNQETQYF
J gene: TRBJ2-5
V gene: TRBV7-2
clone size: many
D gene: -

CDR3 DNA: TGTGCCAGCAGTAACAGACAGGGCCATGAGCAGTTCTTC
CDR3 protein: CASSNRQGHEQFF
J gene: TRBJ2-1
V gene: TRBV6-6
clone size: -
D gene: TRBD1

CDR3 DNA: TGCGCCAGCAGCCAAGATGCCGGGAGGGCCGGCGTTACGCAGTATTTT
CDR3 protein: CASSQDAGRAGVTQYF
J gene: TRBJ2-3
V gene: TRBV4-3
clone size: -
D gene: TRBD2

CDR3 DNA: TGTGCCAGCAGCGCGGACAGAAGCGCAACTAATGAAAAACTGTTTTTT
CDR3 protein: CASSADRSATNEKLFF
J gene: TRBJ1-4
V gene: TRBV9
clone size: -
D gene: -

CDR3 DNA: TGCAGCGTGGGATCGGTAAACACTGAAGCTTTCTTT
CDR3 protein: CSVGSVNTEAFF
J gene: TRBJ1-1
V gene: TRBV29-1
clone size: -
D gene: -

CDR3 DNA: TGTGCCACCAGTGACCCAGGGGGGAGCACAGATACGCAGTATTTT
CDR3 protein: CATSDPGGSTDTQYF
J gene: TRBJ2-3
V gene: TRBV24-1
clone size: -
D gene: -

CDR3 DNA: TGCGCCAGCAGCATCCAACAGGGGTCCACCTACGAGCAGTACTTC
CDR3 protein: CASSIQQGSTYEQYF
J gene: TRBJ2-7
V gene: TRBV4-1
clone size: many
D gene: TRBD1